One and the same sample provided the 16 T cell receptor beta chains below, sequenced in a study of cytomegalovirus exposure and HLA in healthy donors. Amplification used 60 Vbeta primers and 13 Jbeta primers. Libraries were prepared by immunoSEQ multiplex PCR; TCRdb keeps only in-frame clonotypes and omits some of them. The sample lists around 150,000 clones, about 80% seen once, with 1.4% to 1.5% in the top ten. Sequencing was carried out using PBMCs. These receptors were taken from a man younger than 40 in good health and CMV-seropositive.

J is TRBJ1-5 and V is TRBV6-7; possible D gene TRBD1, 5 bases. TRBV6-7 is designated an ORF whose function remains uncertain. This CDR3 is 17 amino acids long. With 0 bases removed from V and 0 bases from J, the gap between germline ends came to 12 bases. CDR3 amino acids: CASSYSSRAYSNQPQHF. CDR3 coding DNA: TGTGCCAGCAGTTACTCGTCCAGGGCTTATAGCAATCAGCCCCAGCATTTT.

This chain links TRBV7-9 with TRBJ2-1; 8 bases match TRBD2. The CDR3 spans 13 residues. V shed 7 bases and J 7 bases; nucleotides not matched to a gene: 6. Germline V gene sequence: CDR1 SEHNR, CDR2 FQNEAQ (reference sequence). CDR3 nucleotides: TGTGCCAGCACCTCGGGAGGGTTTAATGAGCAGTTCTTC. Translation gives CASTSGGFNEQFF.

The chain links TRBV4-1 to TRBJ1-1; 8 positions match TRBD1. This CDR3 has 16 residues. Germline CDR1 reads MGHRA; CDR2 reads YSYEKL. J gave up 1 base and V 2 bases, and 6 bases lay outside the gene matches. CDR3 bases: TGCGCCAGCAGCCAAACCACCGGGACAGGGAACACTGAAGCTTTCTTT. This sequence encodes CASSQTTGTGNTEAFF.

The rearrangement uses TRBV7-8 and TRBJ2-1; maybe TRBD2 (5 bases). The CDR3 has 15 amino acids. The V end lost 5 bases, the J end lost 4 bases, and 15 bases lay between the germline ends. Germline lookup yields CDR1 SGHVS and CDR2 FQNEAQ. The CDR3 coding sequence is TGTGCCAGCAGCCCAACGGAGGCGTTTTACAATGAGCAGTTCTTC. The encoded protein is CASSPTEAFYNEQFF.

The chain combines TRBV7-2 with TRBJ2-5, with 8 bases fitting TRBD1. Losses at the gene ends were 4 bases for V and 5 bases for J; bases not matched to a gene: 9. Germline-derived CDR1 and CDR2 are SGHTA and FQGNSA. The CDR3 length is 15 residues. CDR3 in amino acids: CASSSLWTGRETQYF. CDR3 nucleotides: TGTGCCAGCAGCTCCTTATGGACAGGGCGGGAGACCCAGTACTTC.

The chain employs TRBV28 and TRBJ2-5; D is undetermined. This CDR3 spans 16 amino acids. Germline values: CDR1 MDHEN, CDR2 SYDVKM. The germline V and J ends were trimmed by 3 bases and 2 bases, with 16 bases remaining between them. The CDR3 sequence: CASSFPVRAQQETQYF. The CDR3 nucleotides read TGTGCCAGCAGTTTCCCGGTCCGTGCCCAACAAGAGACCCAGTACTTC. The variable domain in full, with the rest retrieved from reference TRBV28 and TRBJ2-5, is DVKVTQSSRYLVKRTGEKVFLECVQDMDHENMFWYRQDPGLGLRLIYFSYDVKMKEKGDIPEGYSVSREKKERFSLILESASTNQTSMYLCASSFPVRAQQETQYFGPGTRLLVL.

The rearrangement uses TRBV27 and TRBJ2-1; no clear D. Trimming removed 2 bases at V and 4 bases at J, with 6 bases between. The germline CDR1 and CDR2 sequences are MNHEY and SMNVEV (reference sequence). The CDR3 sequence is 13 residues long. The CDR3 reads CASSLGGYNEQFF. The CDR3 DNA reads TGTGCCAGCAGTTTAGGCGGTTACAATGAGCAGTTCTTC.

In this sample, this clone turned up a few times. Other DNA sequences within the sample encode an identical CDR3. CDR3 DNA: TGTGCCAGCAGCCCCGGGGGCACTGAAGCTTTCTTT. Residues: CASSPGGTEAFF. The V and J genes are TRBV5-4 and TRBJ1-1; possibly TRBD1 for D (5 bases). V was shortened by 4 bases and J by 4 bases, with 8 bases between the two germline ends. This CDR3 spans 12 amino acids. Germline V CDR1 and CDR2: SGHNT, YYREEE (reference sequence).

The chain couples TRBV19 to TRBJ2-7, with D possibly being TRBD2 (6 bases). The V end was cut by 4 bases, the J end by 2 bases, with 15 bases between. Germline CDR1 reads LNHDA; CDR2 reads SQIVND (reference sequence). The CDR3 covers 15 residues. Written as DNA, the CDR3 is TGTGCCAGTAGTACCCCCGAGCGGGCCGCCTACGAGCAGTACTTC. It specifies CASSTPERAAYEQYF.

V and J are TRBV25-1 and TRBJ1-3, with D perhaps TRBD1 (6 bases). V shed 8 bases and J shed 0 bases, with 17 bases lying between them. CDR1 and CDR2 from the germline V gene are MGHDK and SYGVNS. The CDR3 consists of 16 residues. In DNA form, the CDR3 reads TGTGCCAGCCCCGGGACAAGAAAGAGCTCTGGAAACACCATATATTTT. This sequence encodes CASPGTRKSSGNTIYF.

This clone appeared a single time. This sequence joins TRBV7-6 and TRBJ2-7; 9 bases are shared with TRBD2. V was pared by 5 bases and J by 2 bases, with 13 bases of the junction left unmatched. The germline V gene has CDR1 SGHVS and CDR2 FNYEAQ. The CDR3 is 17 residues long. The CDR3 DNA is TGTGCCAGCAGCGAAATTTCCGTAGCGGGAGTCCCCTACGAGCAGTACTTC. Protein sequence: CASSEISVAGVPYEQYF.

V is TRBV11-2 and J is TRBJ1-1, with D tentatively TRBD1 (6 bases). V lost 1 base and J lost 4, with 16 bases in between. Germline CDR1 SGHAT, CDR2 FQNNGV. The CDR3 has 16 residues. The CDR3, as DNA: TGTGCCAGCAGCTTAGTGCGGTCAGGGGCGGTCACTGAAGCTTTCTTT. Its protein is CASSLVRSGAVTEAFF.

CDR3 loop: CASSQEKLAGVSTDTQYF. The CDR3 DNA follows: TGTGCCAGCAGCCAAGAAAAGCTAGCGGGCGTAAGCACAGATACGCAGTATTTT. V gene TRBV4-2 combines with J gene TRBJ2-3; 8 bases match TRBD2. Per germline, CDR1 LGHNA and CDR2 YNFKEQ. V trimming: 0 bases; J trimming: 0 bases; junction bases outside the gene matches: 8. CDR3 length: 18 amino acids.

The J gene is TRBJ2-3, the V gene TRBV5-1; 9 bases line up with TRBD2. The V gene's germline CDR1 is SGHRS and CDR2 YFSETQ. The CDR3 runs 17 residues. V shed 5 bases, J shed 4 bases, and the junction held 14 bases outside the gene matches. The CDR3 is CASSLTLGGRAPDTQYF. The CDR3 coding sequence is TGCGCCAGCAGTTTAACCCTGGGCGGGAGGGCTCCAGATACGCAGTATTTT.

In DNA, the CDR3 is TGCGCCAGCAGCTTGGCCATCCATTCTGGGGCCAACGTCCTGACTTTC. Its translation is CASSLAIHSGANVLTF. J is TRBJ2-6 and V is TRBV5-1; D is ambiguous. This CDR3 contains 16 residues. V lost 0 bases, J lost 1 base, and 8 bases lay in between. CDR1 SGHRS and CDR2 YFSETQ come from the germline V gene.

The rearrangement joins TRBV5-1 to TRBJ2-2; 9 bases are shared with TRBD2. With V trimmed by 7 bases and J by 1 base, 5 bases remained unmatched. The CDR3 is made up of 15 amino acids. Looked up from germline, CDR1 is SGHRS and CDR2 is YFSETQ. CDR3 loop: CASCQLAGNTGELFF. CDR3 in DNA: TGCGCCAGCTGCCAACTAGCGGGGAACACCGGGGAGCTGTTTTTT.